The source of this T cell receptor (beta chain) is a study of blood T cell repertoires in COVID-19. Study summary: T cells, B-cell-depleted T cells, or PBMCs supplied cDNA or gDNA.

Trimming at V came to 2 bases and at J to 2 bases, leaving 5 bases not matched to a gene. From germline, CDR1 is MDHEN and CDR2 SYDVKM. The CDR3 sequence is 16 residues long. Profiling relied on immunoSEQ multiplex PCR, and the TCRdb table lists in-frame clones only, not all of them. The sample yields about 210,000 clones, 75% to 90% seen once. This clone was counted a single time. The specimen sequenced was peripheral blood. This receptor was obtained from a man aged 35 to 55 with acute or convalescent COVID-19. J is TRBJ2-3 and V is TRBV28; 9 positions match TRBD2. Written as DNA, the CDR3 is TGTGCCAGCAGTTTAGGGCTAGCGGGGTACACAGATACGCAGTATTTT. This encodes CASSLGLAGYTDTQYF.